This TCR beta chain was captured by sequencing in a study of blood T cell repertoires in COVID-19. CDR3 size: 10 residues. Germline V gene sequence: CDR1 SGHVS, CDR2 FQNEAQ. V was shortened by 6 bases and J by 4 bases, with 3 bases between the two germline ends. The table came from immunoSEQ multiplex PCR; TCRdb's copy has only in-frame clones and leaves some out. The sample holds 150,000 to 200,000 clones, about 80% seen once. The gene calls are TRBV7-8 and TRBJ2-5; D is ambiguous. This clonotype originated in a man between 60 and 75 years old who had been exposed to COVID-19. The material sequenced was PBMCs or T cells enriched from blood (not recorded which). This CDR3 reads CASSRETQYF. The CDR3 DNA follows: TGTGCCAGCAGTAGAGAGACCCAGTACTTC.